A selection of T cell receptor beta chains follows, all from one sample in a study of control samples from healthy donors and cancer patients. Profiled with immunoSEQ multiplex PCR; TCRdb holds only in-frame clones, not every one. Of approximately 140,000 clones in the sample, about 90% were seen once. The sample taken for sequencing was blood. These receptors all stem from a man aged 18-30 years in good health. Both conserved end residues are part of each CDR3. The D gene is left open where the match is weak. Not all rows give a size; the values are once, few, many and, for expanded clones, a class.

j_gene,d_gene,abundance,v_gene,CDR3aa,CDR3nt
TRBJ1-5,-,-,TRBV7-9,CASSLAEDTFNQPQHF,TGTGCCAGCAGCTTAGCGGAGGACACCTTTAATCAGCCCCAGCATTTT
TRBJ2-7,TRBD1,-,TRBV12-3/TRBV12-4,CASSFTGAGEQYF,TGTGCCAGCAGTTTCACAGGGGCGGGCGAGCAGTACTTC
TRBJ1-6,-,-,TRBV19,CASSISRSSYNSPLHF,TGTGCCAGTAGTATAAGCCGGAGCTCCTATAATTCACCCCTCCACTTT
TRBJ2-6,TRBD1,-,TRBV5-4,CASSRLRQGVLAGANVLTF,TGTGCCAGCAGCCGACTGCGACAGGGGGTTTTGGCTGGGGCCAACGTCCTGACTTTC
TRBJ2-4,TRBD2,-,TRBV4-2,CASSQELPAGGRLAKNIQYF,TGTGCCAGCAGCCAAGAATTACCAGCGGGGGGGAGACTAGCCAAAAACATTCAGTACTTC
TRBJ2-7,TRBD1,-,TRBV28,CASSFYRGNEQYF,TGTGCCAGCAGTTTCTACAGGGGTAACGAGCAGTACTTC
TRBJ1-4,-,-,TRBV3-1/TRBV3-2,CASSVGRVNEKLFF,TGTGCCAGCAGCGTGGGACGGGTTAATGAAAAACTGTTTTTT
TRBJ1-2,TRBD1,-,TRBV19,CASRGTGGYGYTF,TGTGCCAGCCGGGGGACAGGGGGCTATGGCTACACCTTC
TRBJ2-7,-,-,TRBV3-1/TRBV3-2,CASSQSGGGISYEQYF,TGTGCCAGCAGCCAATCAGGGGGAGGAATCTCCTACGAGCAGTACTTC
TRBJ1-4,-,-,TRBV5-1,CASSFQDGTEKLFF,TGCGCCAGCAGCTTCCAGGACGGGACCGAAAAACTGTTTTTT
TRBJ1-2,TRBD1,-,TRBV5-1,CASSADRNYGYTF,TGCGCCAGCAGCGCGGACAGGAACTATGGCTACACCTTC
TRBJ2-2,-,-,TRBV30,CAWSVAGELFF,TGTGCCTGGAGTGTAGCCGGGGAGCTGTTTTTT
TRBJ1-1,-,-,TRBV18,CASSPEALGKAFF,TGTGCCAGCTCACCAGAAGCATTAGGGAAAGCTTTCTTT
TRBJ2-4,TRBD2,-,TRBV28,CASSLTSAGAGAIQYF,TGTGCCAGCTCTCTCACGTCGGCCGGGGCGGGAGCCATTCAGTACTTC
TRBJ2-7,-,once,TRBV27,CASSFSRAEGEQYF,TGTGCCAGCAGTTTTTCCAGGGCGGAGGGCGAGCAGTACTTC
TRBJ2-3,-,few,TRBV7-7,CASSSGRLVSTDTQYF,TGTGCCAGCAGCTCGGGACGGCTAGTTAGCACAGATACGCAGTATTTT
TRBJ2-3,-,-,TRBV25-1,CASSEVTGKDTQYF,TGTGCCAGCAGTGAAGTCACTGGAAAAGATACGCAGTATTTT
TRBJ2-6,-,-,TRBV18,CASSPQGSSGKASGANVLTF,TGTGCCAGCTCACCACAGGGGAGTTCAGGGAAGGCTTCGGGGGCCAACGTCCTGACTTTC
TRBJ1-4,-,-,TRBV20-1,CSASGQPNEKLFF,TGCAGTGCTAGTGGTCAGCCGAATGAAAAACTGTTTTTT
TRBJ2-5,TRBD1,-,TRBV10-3,CAIRGQGEETQYF,TGTGCCATCAGGGGACAGGGGGAAGAGACCCAGTACTTC
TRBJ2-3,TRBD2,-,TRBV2,CASRTRRGGTDTQYF,TGTGCCAGCCGTACAAGGCGGGGGGGCACAGATACGCAGTATTTT
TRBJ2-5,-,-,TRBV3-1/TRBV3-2,CARSHGGRAGAGETQYF,TGTGCCCGCAGCCACGGGGGGCGCGCGGGGGCCGGGGAGACCCAGTACTTC
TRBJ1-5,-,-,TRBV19,CASSPHPRQYSNQPQHF,TGTGCCAGTAGTCCGCACCCCAGACAGTATAGCAATCAGCCCCAGCATTTT
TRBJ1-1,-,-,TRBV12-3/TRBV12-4,CASSFGRTEAFF,TGTGCCAGCAGTTTTGGGCGCACTGAAGCTTTCTTT
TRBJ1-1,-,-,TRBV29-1,CSVGGLGNTEAFF,TGCAGCGTTGGGGGCCTTGGGAACACTGAAGCTTTCTTT
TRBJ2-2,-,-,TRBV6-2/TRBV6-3,CASSYGGAGELFF,TGTGCCAGCAGTTACGGGGGTGCCGGGGAGCTGTTTTTT
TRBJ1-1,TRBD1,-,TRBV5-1,CASSYGGQGAGNTEAFF,TGCGCCAGCAGCTACGGAGGCCAGGGGGCGGGGAACACTGAAGCTTTCTTT
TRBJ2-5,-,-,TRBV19,CASSPHTGGETQYF,TGTGCCAGTAGTCCGCACACGGGCGGAGAGACCCAGTACTTC
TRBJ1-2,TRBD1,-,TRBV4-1,CASSQDAWTGGIYGYTF,TGCGCCAGCAGCCAAGATGCTTGGACAGGGGGCATCTATGGCTACACCTTC
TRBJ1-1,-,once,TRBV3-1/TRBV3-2,CASSQHGTEAFF,TGTGCCAGCAGCCAACATGGAACTGAAGCTTTCTTT
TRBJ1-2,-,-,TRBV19,CASSSLRAVPYGYTF,TGTGCCAGTAGTTCTCTAAGGGCAGTACCCTATGGCTACACCTTC
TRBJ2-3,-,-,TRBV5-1,CASSSAASTDTQYF,TGCGCCAGCAGCTCCGCCGCTAGCACAGATACGCAGTATTTT
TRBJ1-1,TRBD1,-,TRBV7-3,CASSQGQGGTEAFF,TGTGCCAGCAGCCAAGGACAGGGGGGAACTGAAGCTTTCTTT
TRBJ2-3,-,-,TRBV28,CASSYGPAEDTQYF,TGTGCCAGCAGTTATGGGCCTGCCGAGGATACGCAGTATTTT
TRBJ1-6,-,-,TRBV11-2,CAGSLDGAIFGSPLHF,TGTGCCGGCAGCTTAGATGGCGCCATCTTTGGGTCACCCCTCCACTTT